This TCR beta chain was sequenced during a study of response to subunit inactivated influenza vaccine. TCRdb redid the calling of the RT-PCR reads with MiXCR, one entry per CDR3 protein. The sample consists of 710,000 or so distinct CDR3 sequences, around 16% of them appearing once. Study conclusions and caveats: There was a suggestion from the authors that each seasonal influenza vaccination recruits few new T cells.

About this clonotype itself: Its cognate antigen is unknown.

Losses at the gene ends were 3 bases for V and 5 bases for J; bases not matched to a gene: 6. The germline V gene encodes CDR1 KGHDR and CDR2 SFDVKD. CDR3 length: 16 residues. This sequence originates from a man in his fifties who received an inactivated influenza vaccine. The sequencing here drew on PBMCs from blood, taken 11 to 12 days after vaccination. The rearrangement uses TRBV24-1 and TRBJ2-2; TRBD1 aligns across 9 bases. The CDR3 loop reads CATSDLGTGRTGELFF. DNA of the CDR3: TGTGCCACCAGTGATCTGGGGACAGGGAGGACCGGGGAGCTGTTTTTT.